The 13 T cell receptor beta chains below all came from one sample that was sequenced in a study of blood T cell repertoires in COVID-19 (dated by TCRdb to the early 2020s). The method was the immunoSEQ multiplex PCR assay. Not all clones reach the TCRdb copy of this immuneACCESS table, which keeps in-frame sequences only. Checked studies attribute under half of the gap to unresolved V genes and leave the rest unexplained. Here the sample has 330,000 or so clones; roughly 89% occur a single time. 3% to 4.5% of the sample rests with the top ten. The specimen was peripheral blood. These TCRs come from a woman in her sixties or seventies with COVID-19, enrolled during active disease.

The chain has TRBV6-5 and TRBJ1-4; 7 bases align to TRBD1. Trimming cost V 10 bases and J 10 bases; bases outside gene matches: 12. Per the germline V gene, CDR1 is MNHEY and CDR2 is SVGAGI. The CDR3 has 13 residues. The CDR3 loop reads CAISSGAGGKLFF. The CDR3 DNA follows: TGTGCCATCTCATCGGGGGCAGGGGGAAAACTGTTTTTT.

The rearrangement links TRBV5-1 to TRBJ2-7; 11 bases are a match to TRBD2. The germline V gene encodes CDR1 SGHRS and CDR2 YFSETQ. CDR3 length: 18 amino acids. J lost 0 bases, V lost 0 bases, and 8 bases had no gene match. The CDR3 coding sequence is TGCGCCAGCAGCTTGGAGTCTAGCGGGGGGACTCTCTCCTACGAGCAGTACTTC. It yields the protein CASSLESSGGTLSYEQYF.

The J gene is TRBJ1-1, the V gene TRBV6-5; a possible D gene is TRBD1 (5 bases). The CDR3 length is 13 residues. The germline gives CDR1 MNHEY, CDR2 SVGAGI. The ends were cut back, 5 bases at V and 5 bases at J, with 12 bases in the middle. CDR3 sequence (DNA): TGTGCCAGCAGTCGGGGCGGGGGGACTGAAGCTTTCTTT. This sequence encodes CASSRGGGTEAFF.

This clone was seen many times. The rearrangement uses TRBV2 and TRBJ2-5, with 7 bases lining up with TRBD2. Germline CDR1 and CDR2: SNHLY and FYNNEI. V gave up 1 base and J gave up 6 bases; unmatched junction bases: 5. This CDR3 has 14 amino acids. CDR3: CASSEELARKTQYF. CDR3 coding DNA: TGTGCCAGCAGTGAAGAACTAGCGAGAAAGACCCAGTACTTC. The whole variable domain, filled in from reference TRBV2 and TRBJ2-5, reads EPEVTQTPSHQVTQMGQEVILRCVPISNHLYFYWYRQILGQKVEFLVSFYNNEISEKSEIFDDQFSVERPDGSNFTLKIRSTKLEDSAMYFCASSEELARKTQYFGPGTRLLVL.

This clone was seen more than once but under ten times. This sample also contains other DNA sequences that code for the same CDR3. The genes are TRBV2 and TRBJ1-5, with 10 positions matching TRBD1. Germline V CDR1 and CDR2: SNHLY, FYNNEI. V lost 6 bases to trimming and J lost 2 bases; unmatched junction nucleotides: 1. The CDR3 is made up of 14 amino acids. In DNA form, the CDR3 reads TGTGCCAGCAGCGGGACAGGGGGCAATCAGCCCCAGCATTTT. Translation: CASSGTGGNQPQHF.

The rearrangement uses TRBV3-1 (or the pseudogene TRBV3-2) and TRBJ1-6; possibly TRBD1 for D (5 bases). Trimming shortened V by 0 bases and J by 7 bases, and 16 bases separated the two germline ends. The CDR3 runs to 17 residues. CDR1 LGHDT and CDR2 YNNKEL come from the germline V gene (reference sequence). Here the CDR3 DNA reads TGTGCCAGCAGCCAAGATCTTTTCCAGGGTCTGAATTCACCCCTCCACTTT. Translating it yields CASSQDLFQGLNSPLHF.

The gene calls are TRBV6-1 and TRBJ2-3, with D unclear. This CDR3 region has 16 residues. Trimming pared 3 bases from V and 3 bases from J, leaving 16 bases between. CDR1 MNHNS and CDR2 SASEGT come from the germline V gene. CDR3 DNA: TGTGCCAGCAGTGATTCGGTAGGAGCGAGGACAGATACGCAGTATTTT. Protein sequence: CASSDSVGARTDTQYF.

The CDR3 loop is CASSGGTSVLETQYF. DNA for the CDR3: TGTGCCAGCAGTGGCGGGACTAGTGTACTAGAGACCCAGTACTTC. V and J are TRBV6-6 and TRBJ2-5; the match to TRBD2 covers 8 bases. Germline V gene data show CDR1 as MNHNY and CDR2 as SVGAGI (reference sequence). The CDR3 length is 15 residues. V dropped 5 bases and J dropped 4; count of bases not matched to a gene: 9.

The chain employs TRBV24-1 and TRBJ1-1, with a weak D call TRBD1 (6 bases). V lost 4 bases, J lost 6 bases, and 17 bases lay in between. CDR1 is KGHDR, CDR2 SFDVKD, per germline. The CDR3 loop spans 15 amino acids. CDR3 bases: TGTGCCACCAGTGACCCCAGGGGATATGGCTCTGAAGCTTTCTTT. Translating it yields CATSDPRGYGSEAFF.

The J gene is TRBJ1-1, the V gene TRBV7-8; 7 bases fit TRBD1. Germline assignment: CDR1 SGHVS and CDR2 FQNEAQ. The CDR3 has 17 residues. V trimming: 2 bases; J trimming: 4 bases; junction bases outside the gene matches: 13. The CDR3 DNA sequence: TGTGCCAGCAGCTTAATGGGACAGCGAATGAGGGGCACTGAAGCTTTCTTT. Translation: CASSLMGQRMRGTEAFF.

J is TRBJ2-2 and V is TRBV5-1; 9 bases fit TRBD1. The CDR3 spans 16 residues. Germline loops: CDR1 SGHRS, CDR2 YFSETQ. V was clipped by 0 bases and J by 4 bases; unmatched bases: 4. CDR3 sequence reads: CASSLGGTGPTGELFF. The CDR3 bases are TGCGCCAGCAGCTTGGGAGGGACAGGGCCCACCGGGGAGCTGTTTTTT.

The rearrangement joins TRBV14 to TRBJ2-3; TRBD2 matches at 8 bases. In germline, CDR1 is SGHDN, CDR2 FVKESK. This CDR3 is built from 14 residues. V gave up 7 bases and J gave up 1 base; unmatched junction bases: 4. CDR3 nucleotides: TGTGCCAGCACCCTTAGCGGGGGCACAGATACGCAGTATTTT. Its translation is CASTLSGGTDTQYF.

The rearrangement joins TRBV12-5 to TRBJ1-3; possibly TRBD1 for D (6 bases). The CDR3 sequence is 16 residues long. Per the germline V gene, CDR1 is LGHNT and CDR2 is FRNRAP. The germline V and J ends were trimmed by 1 base and 1 base, with 11 bases remaining between them. CDR3 in amino acids: CASGLGQVGSGNTIYF. The CDR3 coding sequence is TGTGCTAGTGGTTTGGGACAGGTAGGATCTGGAAACACCATATATTTT. The entire variable domain, with the rest obtained from reference TRBV12-5 and TRBJ1-3, is as follows: DARVTQTPRHKVTEMGQEVTMRCQPILGHNTVFWYRQTMMQGLELLAYFRNRAPLDDSGMPKDRFSAEMPDATLATLKIQPSEPRDSAVYFCASGLGQVGSGNTIYFGEGSWLTVV.